This passage covers 17 T cell receptor beta chains from one sample sequenced in a study of tumor-infiltrating lymphocytes in oesophageal squamous cell carcinoma. TCRdb recomputed calls from the PCR reads with MiXCR, one row per CDR3 protein. In the table there are approximately 2,700 distinct CDR3 sequences, about 16% of which are singletons. The sample comprised esophageal tumor tissue. The origin of the receptors is a male donor with esophageal squamous cell carcinoma.

This clonotype is deemed large (0.1 to 1%). The rearrangement uses TRBV7-8 and TRBJ2-5; 7 bases fit TRBD1. V lost 0 bases and J lost 5; bases outside the gene matches: 0. CDR1 is SGHVS and CDR2 is FQNEAQ in the germline V gene. The CDR3 extends over 13 amino acids. CDR3 sequence (DNA): TGTGCCAGCAGCTTAGCGGACAGGGAGACCCAGTACTTC. Its translation is CASSLADRETQYF.

This clonotype appeared many times. This chain links TRBV6-1 with TRBJ2-3, with 8 nucleotides matching TRBD1. With 5 bases clipped from V and 7 bases from J, the junction kept 8 bases outside the gene matches. CDR3 length: 14 amino acids. CDR1 is MNHNS, CDR2 SASEGT, per germline. The CDR3 nucleotides read TGTGCCAGCAGTACCGGACAGGGAATGCATACGCAGTATTTT. Residues: CASSTGQGMHTQYF.

This clonotype came up a few times. The chain links TRBV19 to TRBJ1-4; D gene ambiguous. Germline assignment: CDR1 LNHDA and CDR2 SQIVND (reference sequence). The CDR3 length is 14 residues. V gave up 3 bases and J gave up 8 bases, with 13 bases separating them. The CDR3 loop is CASSILGDSEKLFF. In DNA, the CDR3 is TGTGCCAGTAGTATTCTCGGAGACTCGGAAAAACTGTTTTTT.

This clonotype has at least ten counts. This is likely a read error, given that the CDR3 carries no conserved phenylalanine or tryptophan at its end. The DNA is omitted, as the CDR3 cannot be located on it reliably, and the CDR3 follows TCRdb's listing. The rearrangement joins TRBV7-6 to TRBJ2-6; the table's D call TRBD2 went unverified against the DNA. From germline, CDR1 is SGHVS and CDR2 FNYEAQ. Counting both end residues, the CDR3 totals 8 amino acids. The chain's CDR3 is CASNQEGG.

For this clonotype: The final CDR3 position lacks the conserved phenylalanine or tryptophan, pointing to a likely read error. The limits of the CDR3 on the DNA are not certain, so only TCRdb's listed CDR3 is given. J is TRBJ2-7 and V is TRBV6-1; the table's TRBD2 call for D was not verified on the DNA. Germline-derived CDR1 and CDR2 are MNHNS and SASEGT. 16 amino acids form the CDR3, both terminal residues included. The CDR3: CASSAGDLSYEQYFGS.

In its sample, this clonotype ranks as medium-sized. The chain combines TRBV10-1 with TRBJ1-1; maybe TRBD1 (5 bases). The germline V gene encodes CDR1 WNHNN and CDR2 SYGVQD (reference sequence). The CDR3 has 13 residues. V lost 3 bases, J lost 11 bases, and 16 bases lay in between. The CDR3 DNA reads as TGCGCCAGCAGTGAACAAACGCAGGGTTTGGCTTTCTTT. This sequence encodes CASSEQTQGLAFF.

A note on this clonotype: The conserved phenylalanine or tryptophan is not found at the CDR3 terminus, so this likely reflects a read error. No DNA is shown, since the ends of the CDR3 on it are uncertain; the CDR3 is the one TCRdb lists. The V call is TRBV11-1, the J call TRBJ2-1; the D segment call TRBD1 is taken from the table without a DNA check. Germline CDR1 is SGHAT and CDR2 is FQDESV (reference sequence). The CDR3 is 16 residues long, ends included. This CDR3 is CASSLYQGAYGYTFGS.

By its share, this clonotype is large (0.1 to 1%). The chain uses TRBV7-2 and TRBJ2-7, with no clear D. The germline CDR1 and CDR2 sequences are SGHTA and FQGNSA. V was clipped by 2 bases and J by 3 bases, with 8 bases between them. The CDR3 has 13 amino acids. The CDR3 DNA follows: TGTGCCAGCAGCTTAAACTTAGTCTACGAGCAGTACTTC. This codes for CASSLNLVYEQYF.

This clonotype was recorded a few times. The rearrangement links TRBV20-1 to TRBJ2-3, with 7 bases lining up with TRBD2. Trimming cost V 5 bases and J 10 bases; bases outside gene matches: 3. Per the germline V gene, CDR1 is DFQATT and CDR2 is SNEGSKA (reference sequence). This CDR3 has 10 amino acids. For the CDR3, the DNA is TGCAGTGCTGAGCTAGCGGCGCAGTATTTT. Protein: CSAELAAQYF.

By proportion, this clonotype is large. At one of its ends the junction is not consistent with the germline gene, which may arise from a read error. The genes are TRBV7-7 and TRBJ2-5; 9 nucleotides agree with TRBD1. The CDR3 runs 15 residues. From germline, CDR1 is SSHAT and CDR2 FNYEAQ (reference sequence). The CDR3 spells CASSLSGTGKETQYF. Here the CDR3 DNA reads TGTGCTAGCAGCTTGTCCGGGACAGGGAAAGAGACCCAGTACTTC.

By its share, this clonotype is hyperexpanded. The gene calls are TRBV7-3 and TRBJ2-1; no clear D. With 2 bases removed from V and 0 bases from J, the gap between germline ends came to 8 bases. This CDR3 region has 15 residues. Per the germline V gene, CDR1 is SGHTA and CDR2 is FQGTGA. In nucleotides, the CDR3 is TGTGCCAGCAGCTTAGGGTCCAGCTCCTACAATGAGCAGTTCTTC. Protein: CASSLGSSSYNEQFF. Using reference TRBV7-3 and TRBJ2-1 for the parts outside the CDR3, the full variable domain is GAGVSQTPSNKVTEKGKYVELRCDPISGHTALYWYRQSLGQGPEFLIYFQGTGAADDSGLPNDRFFAVRPEGSVSTLKIQRTERGDSAVYLCASSLGSSSYNEQFFGPGTRLTVL.

This clonotype was seen repeatedly, ten times or more. CDR3 residues: CAISGAGLSYEQYF. DNA for the CDR3: TGTGCCATCAGTGGAGCGGGGCTCTCCTACGAGCAGTACTTC. The genes are TRBV10-3 and TRBJ2-7, with 7 bases fitting TRBD2. The germline CDR1 and CDR2 sequences are ENHRY and SYGVKD. CDR3 length: 14 residues. The trim removed 4 bases at V and 0 bases at J, leaving 3 bases unmatched.

This clonotype was picked up many times. This chain uses TRBV27 with TRBJ1-2; 7 nucleotides line up with TRBD1. The germline V gene has CDR1 MNHEY and CDR2 SMNVEV (reference sequence). This CDR3 contains 13 residues. With 6 bases clipped from V and 4 bases from J, the junction kept 5 bases outside the gene matches. CDR3 nucleotides: TGTGCCAGCAGATCACAGGGGACCTATGGCTACACCTTC. Translation gives CASRSQGTYGYTF.

The chain uses TRBV30 and TRBJ2-7; D uncertain. V was clipped by 3 bases and J by 4 bases, with 10 bases between them. Germline V CDR1 and CDR2: GTSNPN, SVGIG (reference sequence). The CDR3 has 12 residues. The CDR3 loop is CAWRKISYEQYF. CDR3 sequence (DNA): TGTGCCTGGAGAAAAATCTCTTACGAGCAGTACTTC.

This clonotype is classed as medium-sized. The chain recombines TRBV11-2 with TRBJ1-2; D gene uncertain. Germline V gives CDR1 SGHAT, CDR2 FQNNGV. V lost 0 bases to trimming and J lost 5 bases, with 13 bases between them. This CDR3 is 15 amino acids long. CDR3 amino acids: CASSLDLTRFYGYTF. The CDR3 coding sequence is TGTGCCAGCAGCTTAGATCTCACTCGTTTTTATGGCTACACCTTC.

For this clonotype: In this CDR3 the conserved last residue, phenylalanine or tryptophan, is missing, so a read error is likely. No DNA is shown, since the ends of the CDR3 on it are uncertain; the CDR3 is the one TCRdb lists. The chain uses TRBV11-3 and TRBJ2-1; TRBD2, the D gene given by the table, was not confirmed from the DNA. Germline CDR1 SGHNT, CDR2 YENEEA. Termini included, the CDR3 measures 15 amino acids. CDR3: CASSLSHRNGYTFGS.

This clonotype is large (0.1 to 1%) by share. Here the CDR3 reads CASSLLRLTEAFF. The CDR3 DNA reads as TGTGCCAGCAGCCTCCTGCGTCTCACTGAAGCTTTCTTT. The chain is built from TRBV7-2 and TRBJ1-1; unclear D gene. The CDR3 runs to 13 residues. The germline V gene has CDR1 SGHTA and CDR2 FQGNSA. Trimming took off 5 bases at V and 4 bases at J, with 11 bases between the two ends.